Listed below are T cell receptor beta chains from one sample, sequenced in a study of control samples from healthy donors and cancer patients. Data came from immunoSEQ multiplex PCR; TCRdb stores just in-frame clones and leaves some out. The profile shows around 250,000 clones, 82% of them singletons. Input material: PBMCs. These receptors came from a woman aged 60-75 years with lung cancer. CDR3s include the opening cysteine and the closing phenylalanine or tryptophan. Fields, in order: J gene, V gene, D gene, clone size, CDR3 DNA, CDR3 protein. The D gene is left open where the match is weak. A row's size may be missing; if present it is once, few, many or a size class.

TRBJ1-3 TRBV12-5 - - TGTGCTAGTGGTTTGGTACGTAGGGTCCTCTCTGGAAACACCATATATTTT CASGLVRRVLSGNTIYF
TRBJ1-6 TRBV19 - - TGTGCCAGTAGTATAAACCAACAGGGCTATAATTCACCCCTCCACTTT CASSINQQGYNSPLHF
TRBJ2-5 TRBV7-9 - - TGTGCCAGCAGCTTAGATGAGACCCAGTACTTC CASSLDETQYF
TRBJ2-7 TRBV5-1 - - TGCGCCAGCAGCTTGGCCCAGCAGTCCGAGCAGTACTTC CASSLAQQSEQYF
TRBJ1-2 TRBV7-2 TRBD1 - TGTGCCAGCAGCACTGGGACAGGGGCCTATGGCTACACCTTC CASSTGTGAYGYTF
TRBJ1-3 TRBV20-1 - - TGCAGTGCTAGATCCCCCTACACCATATATTTT CSARSPYTIYF
TRBJ2-1 TRBV9 - - TGTGCCAGCAGCGTAGTGGGTAACTCCTACAATGAGCAGTTCTTC CASSVVGNSYNEQFF
TRBJ2-1 TRBV25-1 - - TGTGCCAGCAGTCCGGGGGCGACCCTAGAGAATGAGCAGTTCTTC CASSPGATLENEQFF
TRBJ1-2 TRBV14 - - TGTGCCAGCAGCCCCTGGGAGGGCGGTGGCTACACCTTC CASSPWEGGGYTF
TRBJ2-5 TRBV9 TRBD2 - TGTGCCAGCAGCATCGGAGCGGGGCCCCAAGAGACCCAGTACTTC CASSIGAGPQETQYF
TRBJ2-7 TRBV3-1/TRBV3-2 - - TGTGCCAGCAGCCCTATGGACGCAGGCGACGAGCAGTACTTC CASSPMDAGDEQYF
TRBJ2-7 TRBV18 TRBD2 - TGTGCCAGCTCACCAGCGACTAGCGGGAGAGCCGAGCAGTACTTC CASSPATSGRAEQYF
TRBJ2-1 TRBV19 - - TGTGCCAGTAGTATTAAGGTTAATGTTCGGGGGTGGCAGTTCTTC CASSIKVNVRGWQFF
TRBJ1-5 TRBV10-3 TRBD1 few TGTGCCATCAGAGAGGGGGCTGGGGGAAAAAGCAATCAGCCCCAGCATTTT CAIREGAGGKSNQPQHF
TRBJ1-2 TRBV2 - - TGTGCCAGCAGTGTCTTGTCCAGGGAGGACTATGGCTACACCTTC CASSVLSREDYGYTF
TRBJ1-1 TRBV5-4 TRBD1 - TGTGCCAGCAGCTATGGACAGGGTGACACTGAAGCTTTCTTT CASSYGQGDTEAFF
TRBJ1-6 TRBV27 - - TGTGCCAGCAGCCGACTTAGGGGAGGGGTTATTAATTCACCCCTCCACTTT CASSRLRGGVINSPLHF
TRBJ2-5 TRBV25-1 TRBD1 - TGTGCCAGCAGTGGACACAGGGGGCAACAAGAGACCCAGTACTTC CASSGHRGQQETQYF
TRBJ1-2 TRBV10-3 TRBD1 - TGTGCCATCAGTGAAACCCGGGACAGGGGGCTTGGCTACACCTTC CAISETRDRGLGYTF
TRBJ2-5 TRBV6-7 - - TGTGCCAGCAGTTACGGGGCCCAAGAGACCCAGTACTTC CASSYGAQETQYF
TRBJ2-4 TRBV2 TRBD2 - TGTGCCAGCAGAGCCGCCAGGGCTAGCGGGGAACTAGCCAAAAACATTCAGTACTTC CASRAARASGELAKNIQYF
TRBJ2-3 TRBV6-6 - - TGTGCCAGCACCCTAGGGGGGGGCTATTCGACAGATACGCAGTATTTT CASTLGGGYSTDTQYF
TRBJ1-5 TRBV18 - - TGTGCCAGCTCACCCTGGGGTTTGGATCAGCCCCAGCATTTT CASSPWGLDQPQHF
TRBJ1-6 TRBV2 TRBD1 - TGTGCCAGCTCCGAAATGGGGACAGGGGATTCACCCCTCCACTTT CASSEMGTGDSPLHF
TRBJ2-2 TRBV25-1 TRBD1 - TGTGCCAGCAGTAACAGGGGGCGCGTCGGGGAGCTGTTTTTT CASSNRGRVGELFF
TRBJ1-2 TRBV18 - few TGTGCCAGCTCACCAGAGGCTAACTATGGCTACACCTTC CASSPEANYGYTF
TRBJ2-5 TRBV3-1/TRBV3-2 - - TGTGCCAGCAGCCAAGATATGGGTTGGCGGGGTGAGACCCAGTACTTC CASSQDMGWRGETQYF